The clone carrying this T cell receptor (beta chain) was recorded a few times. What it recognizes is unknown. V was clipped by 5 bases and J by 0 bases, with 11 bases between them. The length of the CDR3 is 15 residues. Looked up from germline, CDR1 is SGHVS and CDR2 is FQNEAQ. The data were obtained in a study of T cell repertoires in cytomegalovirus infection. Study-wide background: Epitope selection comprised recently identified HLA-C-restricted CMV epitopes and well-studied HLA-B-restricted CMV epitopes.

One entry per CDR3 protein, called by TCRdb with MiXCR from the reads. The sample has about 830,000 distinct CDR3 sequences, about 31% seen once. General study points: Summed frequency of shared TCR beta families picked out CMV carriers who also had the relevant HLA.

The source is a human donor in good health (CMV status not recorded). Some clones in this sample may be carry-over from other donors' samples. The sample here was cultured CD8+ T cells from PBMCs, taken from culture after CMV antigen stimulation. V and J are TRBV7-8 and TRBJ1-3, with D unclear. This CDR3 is CASSPFFASGNTIYF. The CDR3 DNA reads TGTGCCAGCAGCCCCTTTTTTGCCTCTGGAAACACCATATATTTT.